One and the same sample provided the 18 T cell receptor beta chains below, sequenced in a study of T cell changes during pregnancy in multiple sclerosis. Assay used: immunoSEQ multiplex PCR; TCRdb lists only in-frame clones, some missing. The sample has around 88,000 clones, around 94% seen once. This specimen consisted of peripheral blood, obtained in the first trimester of pregnancy. Receptors were obtained from a female donor with multiple sclerosis, enrolled in a pregnancy study.

The chain links TRBV7-9 to TRBJ1-1; 11 nucleotides align to TRBD1. The V gene's germline CDR1 is SEHNR and CDR2 FQNEAQ (reference sequence). The CDR3 spans 16 residues. The junction had 3 bases not matched to a gene; V was cut back by 3 bases and J by 0 bases. CDR3 sequence: CASSLGQGVLNTEAFF. In nucleotides, the CDR3 is TGTGCCAGCAGCTTGGGACAGGGGGTCCTGAACACTGAAGCTTTCTTT. The variable domain in full, completed from reference TRBV7-9 and TRBJ1-1, reads DTGVSQNPRHKITKRGQNVTFRCDPISEHNRLYWYRQTLGQGPEFLTYFQNEAQLEKSRLLSDRFSAERPKGSFSTLEIQRTEQGDSAMYLCASSLGQGVLNTEAFFGQGTRLTVV.

This clone was seen a single time. The chain is built from TRBV4-1 and TRBJ2-1; TRBD2 aligns across 16 bases. The CDR3 is made up of 19 amino acids. After removal of 1 base from V and 7 bases from J, the junction contained 10 bases not matched to a gene. The germline gives CDR1 MGHRA, CDR2 YSYEKL. CDR3: CASSQGAGTSGRAENEQFF. Written as DNA, the CDR3 is TGCGCCAGCAGCCAAGGTGCCGGGACTAGCGGGAGGGCCGAGAATGAGCAGTTCTTC.

The chain recombines TRBV7-6 with TRBJ2-2; D is unresolved. Germline CDR1 reads SGHVS; CDR2 reads FNYEAQ. This CDR3 comprises 12 residues. V lost 5 bases, J lost 6 bases, and 7 bases lay in between. The CDR3 DNA reads as TGTGCCAGCAGCCCCCAGGCCGGGGAGCTGTTTTTT. Its protein product is CASSPQAGELFF.

This clone is a singleton in its sample. V is TRBV6-1 and J is TRBJ2-2, with unresolved D. The CDR3 runs to 15 residues. The germline V gene has CDR1 MNHNS and CDR2 SASEGT. The V end was cut by 3 bases, the J end by 3 bases, with 11 bases between. CDR3 amino acids: CASSDVRYDTGELFF. The CDR3 bases are TGTGCCAGCAGTGACGTCAGGTACGACACCGGGGAGCTGTTTTTT.

The chain couples TRBV11-2 to TRBJ1-1; D uncertain. Germline CDR1 and CDR2: SGHAT and FQNNGV. The length of the CDR3 is 13 residues. V dropped 1 base and J dropped 7 bases, with 10 bases sitting between them. In nucleotides, the CDR3 is TGTGCCAGCAGCTTAGGTCCGGAGATTGAAGCTTTCTTT. Its translation: CASSLGPEIEAFF.

The chain recombines TRBV7-2 with TRBJ2-1; TRBD1 agrees at 10 bases. The CDR3 totals 15 residues. The ends lost 5 bases at V and 5 bases at J; junction bases unmatched: 6. CDR1 SGHTA and CDR2 FQGNSA come from the germline V gene. CDR3 sequence: CASSMGTGAHNEQFF. CDR3 coding DNA: TGTGCCAGCAGCATGGGGACAGGGGCGCACAATGAGCAGTTCTTC.

The chain combines TRBV28 with TRBJ1-5; the D gene is possibly TRBD1 (6 bases). This CDR3 is 13 amino acids long. Germline V lookup: CDR1 MDHEN, CDR2 SYDVKM. V was cut by 7 bases and J by 6 bases, with 13 bases left in between. Here the CDR3 reads CASTAGGAQPQHF. For the CDR3, the DNA is TGTGCCAGCACAGCTGGGGGGGCTCAGCCCCAGCATTTT.

The chain combines TRBV15 with TRBJ2-5; possibly TRBD2 for D (5 bases). Germline CDR1 and CDR2: LNHNV and YYDKDF (reference sequence). V was trimmed by 3 bases and J by 7 bases, leaving 18 bases between them. CDR3 size: 15 residues. The CDR3 DNA is TGTGCCACCAGCAGTAGAGCGGTGTCTCCGGGGACCCAGTACTTC. Its protein product is CATSSRAVSPGTQYF.

This chain connects TRBV5-1 to TRBJ2-5; 13 nucleotides match TRBD2. The germline V gene has CDR1 SGHRS and CDR2 YFSETQ. CDR3 size: 18 residues. J was trimmed by 8 bases and V by 0 bases; bases with no gene match: 13. The CDR3 DNA is TGCGCCAGCAGCTTGGCACTAGCGGGAGGGCCGAATACCGCAACCCAGTACTTC. Amino acid sequence: CASSLALAGGPNTATQYF.

V and J are TRBV18 and TRBJ2-2, with 15 bases aligning to TRBD2. Germline-derived CDR1 and CDR2 are KGHSH and LQKENI. Trimming cost V 0 bases and J 5 bases; bases outside gene matches: 4. There are 18 residues in the CDR3. CDR3 nucleotide sequence: TGTGCCAGCTCACCACCGGGACTAGCGGGAGGAGGAACCGGGGAGCTGTTTTTT. It yields the protein CASSPPGLAGGGTGELFF.

This clone was observed a single time. The chain joins TRBV7-8 to TRBJ1-1, with D possibly matching TRBD1 (5 bases). The germline gives CDR1 SGHVS, CDR2 FQNEAQ. CDR3 length: 15 residues. Trimming stripped 4 bases from V and 4 bases from J, with 16 bases between. CDR3 sequence (DNA): TGTGCCAGCAGCTCTGGGCGGGCGGGGGGCACTGAAGCTTTCTTT. This encodes CASSSGRAGGTEAFF. Full variable domain (rest looked up from reference TRBV7-8 and TRBJ1-1): GAGVSQSPRYKVAKRGQDVALRCDPISGHVSLFWYQQALGQGPEFLTYFQNEAQLDKSGLPSDRFFAERPEGSVSTLKIQRTQQEDSAVYLCASSSGRAGGTEAFFGQGTRLTVV.

The chain employs TRBV19 and TRBJ2-7; 11 bases agree with TRBD2. With V trimmed by 6 bases and J by 5 bases, 3 bases remained unmatched. CDR1 is LNHDA and CDR2 is SQIVND in the germline V gene (reference sequence). CDR3 length equals 13 residues. The CDR3 coding sequence is TGTGCCAGTAGACCGGGACTAGCGGACGAGCAGTACTTC. Its translation: CASRPGLADEQYF.

The J gene is TRBJ2-2, the V gene TRBV27; 7 nucleotides agree with TRBD1. Trimming cost V 7 bases and J 5 bases; bases outside gene matches: 13. CDR1 and CDR2 (germline): MNHEY, SMNVEV (reference sequence). The CDR3 runs 16 residues. The CDR3 spells CASKVFRQGVTGELFF. The CDR3 nucleotides are TGTGCCAGCAAGGTCTTCCGGCAGGGGGTAACCGGGGAGCTGTTTTTT.

The chain carries TRBV2 and TRBJ1-1; weak D call: TRBD1 (5 bases). There are 12 residues in the CDR3. Germline CDR1 and CDR2: SNHLY and FYNNEI. V lost 8 bases to trimming and J lost 5 bases, with 12 bases between them. The CDR3 DNA follows: TGTGCCAGCGCGTTAAGGGGAACTGAAGCTTTCTTT. Translation gives CASALRGTEAFF.

The chain employs TRBV6-1 and TRBJ2-7, with TRBD2 identical over 9 bases. The CDR3 spans 15 residues. The V gene end was trimmed by 3 bases and the J gene end by 5 bases; junction bases not matched to a gene: 8. The germline gives CDR1 MNHNS, CDR2 SASEGT. CDR3 DNA sequence: TGTGCCAGCAGTGACCCGGGGCGACTAGCGGACGAGCAGTACTTC. This sequence encodes CASSDPGRLADEQYF.

V usage is TRBV19 and J usage is TRBJ2-3; 7 bases map to TRBD2. J lost 5 bases, V lost 3 bases, and 5 bases had no gene match. This CDR3 has 14 amino acids. The germline V gene encodes CDR1 LNHDA and CDR2 SQIVND (reference sequence). DNA for the CDR3: TGTGCCAGTAGTATCGGGTTAGCGGGAGATACGCAGTATTTT. Translating it yields CASSIGLAGDTQYF.

Written as DNA, the CDR3 is TGTGCCGGCCTAACAGGGGTCGGCGAGACCCAGTACTTC. It is translated as CAGLTGVGETQYF. V and J are TRBV30 and TRBJ2-5, with 7 nucleotides matching TRBD1. With V trimmed by 8 bases and J by 5 bases, 11 bases remained unmatched. The CDR3 extends over 13 amino acids. The V gene's germline CDR1 is GTSNPN and CDR2 SVGIG (reference sequence).

V is TRBV2 and J is TRBJ2-1; TRBD2 matches 7 bases. CDR3 length: 16 residues. Germline CDR1 is SNHLY and CDR2 is FYNNEI. The V segment lost 6 bases and the J segment 3 bases; nucleotides outside the gene matches: 11. The DNA for the CDR3 is TGTGCCAGCAGAGGACCCGGGACTACAAGCTACAATGAGCAGTTCTTC. Translation gives CASRGPGTTSYNEQFF.